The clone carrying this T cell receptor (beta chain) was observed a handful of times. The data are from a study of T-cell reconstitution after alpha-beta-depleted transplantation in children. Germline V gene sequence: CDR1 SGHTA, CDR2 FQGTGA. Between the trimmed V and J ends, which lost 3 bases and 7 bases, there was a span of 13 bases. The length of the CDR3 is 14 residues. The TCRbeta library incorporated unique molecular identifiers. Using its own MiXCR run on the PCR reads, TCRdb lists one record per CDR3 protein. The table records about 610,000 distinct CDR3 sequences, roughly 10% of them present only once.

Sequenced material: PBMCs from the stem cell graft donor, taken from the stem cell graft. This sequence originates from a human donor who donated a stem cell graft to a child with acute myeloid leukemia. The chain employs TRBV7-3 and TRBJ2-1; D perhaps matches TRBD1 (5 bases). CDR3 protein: CASSLRAGPNEQFF. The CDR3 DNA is TGTGCCAGCAGCTTGAGAGCAGGGCCTAATGAGCAGTTCTTC.